This record covers a single T cell receptor (beta chain). Its specificity is unknown. The CDR3 consists of 14 residues. Germline loops: CDR1 GTSNPN, CDR2 SVGIG (reference sequence). V lost 1 base and J 5 bases, leaving 11 bases between the germline ends. The source of the sample is a study of shared clonotypes between healthy human individuals. Points from the study as a whole: As a rule, naive subsets had a larger estimated richness than memory subsets.

About 30,000 T cell genomes, or approximately 200 ng DNA, went into the sorted-subset replicate PCRs. The assay was immunoSEQ multiplex PCR, and TCRdb's table has in-frame clones only and misses some. The sample lists some 2 million clones, 95% occurring once. Healthy adults negative for HIV, lacking recent acute infections or vaccinations, served as donors. The chain uses TRBV30 and TRBJ1-4; the D gene is possibly TRBD1 (5 bases). This receptor was taken from a man aged 18 to 29 in good health. Input material: naive CD4+ T cells sorted from blood. Specified subset: CD45RA+ positively selected. The DNA of the CDR3 is TGTGCCTGGAGTGCATGGGGGGGGAATGAAAAACTGTTTTTT. Translating gives CAWSAWGGNEKLFF.